This is a list of T cell receptor beta chains from one sample in a study of blood T cells in healthy people across ages. From the 5' RACE reads, TCRdb called clonotypes with MiXCR, one entry per CDR3 protein. Of around 800,000 distinct CDR3 sequences listed, 25% to 30% are singletons. This sample was shared with a second study, whose subject was T cells of mothers and their children.

Sequencing was done on a sample of blood. These receptor sequences come from a boy aged 5-17 years in good health. Both conserved end residues are part of each CDR3. Clone size is stated in some rows and not others, as once, few, many or a class when expanded.

clone_size: few; cdr3_length: 17; j_call: TRBJ1-2; v_call: TRBV12-3/TRBV12-4; cdr3_aa: CASSPGTNGRTIYGYTF
clone_size: -; cdr3_length: 13; j_call: TRBJ1-1; v_call: TRBV20-1; cdr3_aa: CSARWGPNTEAFF
clone_size: many; cdr3_length: 16; j_call: TRBJ2-1; v_call: TRBV27; cdr3_aa: CASSPGTSGGYNEQFF
clone_size: few; cdr3_length: 15; j_call: TRBJ1-4; v_call: TRBV7-9; cdr3_aa: CASSLEETGNEKLFF
clone_size: -; cdr3_length: 16; j_call: TRBJ1-2; v_call: TRBV6-6; cdr3_aa: CASSYFQEGANYGYTF
clone_size: few; cdr3_length: 12; j_call: TRBJ2-3; v_call: TRBV20-1; cdr3_aa: CSARDKPDTQYF
clone_size: few; cdr3_length: 16; j_call: TRBJ2-1; v_call: TRBV14; cdr3_aa: CASSQVWASGANEQFF
clone_size: few; cdr3_length: 15; j_call: TRBJ1-4; v_call: TRBV6-6; cdr3_aa: CASSRGGVGNEKLFF
clone_size: -; cdr3_length: 16; j_call: -; v_call: TRBV25-1; cdr3_aa: CASSESASGTYNEQFF
clone_size: few; cdr3_length: 15; j_call: TRBJ2-5; v_call: TRBV20-1; cdr3_aa: CSATPIRRYQETQYF
clone_size: few; cdr3_length: 15; j_call: TRBJ2-5; v_call: TRBV28; cdr3_aa: CASSPSGGFQETQYF
clone_size: -; cdr3_length: 13; j_call: TRBJ1-3; v_call: TRBV15; cdr3_aa: CATSGQLGNTIYF
clone_size: once; cdr3_length: 15; j_call: TRBJ1-2; v_call: TRBV7-2; cdr3_aa: CASSFSLSPNYGYTF
clone_size: few; cdr3_length: 15; j_call: TRBJ2-5; v_call: TRBV29-1; cdr3_aa: CSVETQRGARETQYF
clone_size: -; cdr3_length: 15; j_call: TRBJ1-4; v_call: TRBV12-3/TRBV12-4; cdr3_aa: CASTRGGPTNEKLFF
clone_size: -; cdr3_length: 14; j_call: -; v_call: TRBV28; cdr3_aa: CASSETGDECKQYF
clone_size: -; cdr3_length: 16; j_call: TRBJ2-7; v_call: TRBV30; cdr3_aa: CAWRGHREGYSYEQYF
clone_size: -; cdr3_length: 15; j_call: TRBJ2-3; v_call: TRBV4-1; cdr3_aa: CASSQYHGFQDTQYF
clone_size: -; cdr3_length: 16; j_call: TRBJ2-3; v_call: TRBV20-1; cdr3_aa: CSARRLSGGGADTQYF
clone_size: -; cdr3_length: 14; j_call: TRBJ1-4; v_call: TRBV29-1; cdr3_aa: CSAQNREGYGKLFF
clone_size: few; cdr3_length: 14; j_call: TRBJ2-1; v_call: TRBV20-1; cdr3_aa: CSASTGIDYNEQFF
clone_size: -; cdr3_length: 13; j_call: -; v_call: TRBV10-3; cdr3_aa: CAISVNRASEQYF
clone_size: -; cdr3_length: 12; j_call: TRBJ2-5; v_call: TRBV25-1; cdr3_aa: CAISVAWETQYF
clone_size: -; cdr3_length: 14; j_call: TRBJ2-1; v_call: TRBV5-1; cdr3_aa: CASRMWESYNEQFF
clone_size: few; cdr3_length: 13; j_call: -; v_call: TRBV25-1; cdr3_aa: CASSTGAPYEQYF
clone_size: -; cdr3_length: 17; j_call: -; v_call: TRBV28; cdr3_aa: CASSLAFGGPYSYEQYF
clone_size: -; cdr3_length: 11; j_call: TRBJ2-5; v_call: TRBV12-3/TRBV12-4; cdr3_aa: CASRRGADQYF
clone_size: few; cdr3_length: 14; j_call: TRBJ2-2; v_call: TRBV7-2; cdr3_aa: CASSPTGFPRELFF
clone_size: -; cdr3_length: 14; j_call: TRBJ2-2; v_call: TRBV2; cdr3_aa: CASSNGLDTGELLF
clone_size: few; cdr3_length: 14; j_call: TRBJ1-1; v_call: TRBV11-2; cdr3_aa: CASSLSDLNTEAFF
clone_size: few; cdr3_length: 17; j_call: TRBJ1-2; v_call: TRBV12-3/TRBV12-4; cdr3_aa: CASSLVGNPLTSYGYTF
clone_size: once; cdr3_length: 13; j_call: TRBJ2-7; v_call: TRBV18; cdr3_aa: CASSPHRAEEQYF
clone_size: few; cdr3_length: 11; j_call: TRBJ1-2; v_call: TRBV29-1; cdr3_aa: CSVYREDGYTF